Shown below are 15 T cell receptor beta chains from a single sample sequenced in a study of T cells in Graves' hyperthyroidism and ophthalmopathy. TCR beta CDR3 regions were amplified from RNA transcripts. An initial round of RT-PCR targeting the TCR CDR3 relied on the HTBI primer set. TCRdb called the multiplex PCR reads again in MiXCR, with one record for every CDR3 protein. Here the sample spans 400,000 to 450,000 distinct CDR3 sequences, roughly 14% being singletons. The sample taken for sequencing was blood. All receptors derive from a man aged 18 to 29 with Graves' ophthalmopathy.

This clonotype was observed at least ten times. The CDR3 bases are TGTGCCAGTAGTATCCAGCCGGGGCAGTTCTACGAGCAGTACTTC. Protein product: CASSIQPGQFYEQYF. The chain combines TRBV19 with TRBJ2-7, with D possibly being TRBD1 or TRBD2 (5 bases each). Germline V CDR1 and CDR2: LNHDA, SQIVND (reference sequence). The length of the CDR3 is 15 residues. Trimming took off 3 bases at V and 3 bases at J, with 15 bases between the two ends.

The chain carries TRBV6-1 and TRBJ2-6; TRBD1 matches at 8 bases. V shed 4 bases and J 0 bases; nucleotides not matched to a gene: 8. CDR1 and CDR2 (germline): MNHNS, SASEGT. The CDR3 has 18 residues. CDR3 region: CASSVTGDFSSGANVLTF. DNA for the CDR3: TGTGCCAGCAGTGTGACAGGGGACTTCTCCTCTGGGGCCAACGTCCTGACTTTC.

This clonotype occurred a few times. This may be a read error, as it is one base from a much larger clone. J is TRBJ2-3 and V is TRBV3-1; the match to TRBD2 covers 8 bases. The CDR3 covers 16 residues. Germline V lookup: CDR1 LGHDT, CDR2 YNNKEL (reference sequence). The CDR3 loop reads CAGSQKRAGVTDTQYF. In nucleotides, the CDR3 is TGTGCCGGCAGCCAAAAGCGAGCGGGGGTAACAGATACGCAGTATTTT.

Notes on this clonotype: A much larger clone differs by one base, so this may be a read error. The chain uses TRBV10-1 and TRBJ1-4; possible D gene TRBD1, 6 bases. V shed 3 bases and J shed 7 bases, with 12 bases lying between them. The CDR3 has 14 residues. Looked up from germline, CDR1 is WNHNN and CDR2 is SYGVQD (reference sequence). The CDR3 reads CASSEEQGGEKLFF. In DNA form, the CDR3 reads TGCGCCAGCAGTGAAGAACAGGGTGGTGAAAAACTGTTTTTT.

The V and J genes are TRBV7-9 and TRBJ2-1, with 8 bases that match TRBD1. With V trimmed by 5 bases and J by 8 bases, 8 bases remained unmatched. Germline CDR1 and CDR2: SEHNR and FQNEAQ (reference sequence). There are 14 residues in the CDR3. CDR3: CASSPDRVFDEQFF. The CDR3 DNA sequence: TGTGCCAGCAGCCCGGACAGGGTTTTCGATGAGCAGTTCTTC.

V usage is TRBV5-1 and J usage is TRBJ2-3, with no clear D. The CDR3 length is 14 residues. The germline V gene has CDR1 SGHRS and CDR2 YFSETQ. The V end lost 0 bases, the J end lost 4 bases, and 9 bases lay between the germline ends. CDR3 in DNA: TGCGCCAGCAGCTTGGGGTTAGCCGCAGATACGCAGTATTTT. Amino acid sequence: CASSLGLAADTQYF.

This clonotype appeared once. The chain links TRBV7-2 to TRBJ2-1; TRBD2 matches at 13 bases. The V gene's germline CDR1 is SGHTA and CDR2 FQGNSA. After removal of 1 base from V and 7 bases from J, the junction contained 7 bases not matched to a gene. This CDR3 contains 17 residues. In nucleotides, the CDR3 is TGTGCCAGCAGCTTAGAGGGGACTAGCGGGACCCAAAATGAGCAGTTCTTC. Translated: CASSLEGTSGTQNEQFF.

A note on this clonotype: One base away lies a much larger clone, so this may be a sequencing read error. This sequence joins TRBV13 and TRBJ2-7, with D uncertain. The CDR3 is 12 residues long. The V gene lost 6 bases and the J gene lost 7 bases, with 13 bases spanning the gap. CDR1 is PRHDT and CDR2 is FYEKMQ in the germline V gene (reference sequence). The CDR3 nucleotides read TGTGCCAGCAGGTCAGGTCCTGGGGAGCAGTACTTC. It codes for CASRSGPGEQYF.

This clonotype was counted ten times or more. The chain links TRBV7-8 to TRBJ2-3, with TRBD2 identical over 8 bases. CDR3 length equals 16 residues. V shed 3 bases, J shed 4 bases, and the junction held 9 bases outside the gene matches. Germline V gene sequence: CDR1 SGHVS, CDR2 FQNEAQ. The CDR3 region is CASSFSGEDVSDTQYF. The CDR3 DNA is TGTGCCAGCAGCTTTAGCGGGGAGGACGTCTCAGATACGCAGTATTTT.

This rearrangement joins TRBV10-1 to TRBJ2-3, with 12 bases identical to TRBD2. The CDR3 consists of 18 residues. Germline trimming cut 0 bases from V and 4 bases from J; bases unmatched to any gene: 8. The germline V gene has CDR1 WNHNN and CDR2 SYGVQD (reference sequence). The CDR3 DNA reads TGCGCCAGCAGTGAGTCGACTTCTAGCGGGAGGGCCTCAGATACGCAGTATTTT. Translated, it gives CASSESTSSGRASDTQYF.

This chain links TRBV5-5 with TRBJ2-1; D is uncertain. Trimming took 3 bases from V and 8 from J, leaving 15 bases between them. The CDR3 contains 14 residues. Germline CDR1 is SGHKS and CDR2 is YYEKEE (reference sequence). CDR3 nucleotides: TGTGCCAGCAGCTACGACCTACCCCGGGATGAGCAGTTCTTC. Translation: CASSYDLPRDEQFF.

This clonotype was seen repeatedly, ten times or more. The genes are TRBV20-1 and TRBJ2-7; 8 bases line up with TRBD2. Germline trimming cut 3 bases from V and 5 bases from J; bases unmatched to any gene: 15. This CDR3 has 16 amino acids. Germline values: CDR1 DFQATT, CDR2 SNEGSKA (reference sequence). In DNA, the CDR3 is TGCAGTGCTAGGACCCCCTTAGCGGGACTTAGGGACGAGCAGTACTTC. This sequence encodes CSARTPLAGLRDEQYF.

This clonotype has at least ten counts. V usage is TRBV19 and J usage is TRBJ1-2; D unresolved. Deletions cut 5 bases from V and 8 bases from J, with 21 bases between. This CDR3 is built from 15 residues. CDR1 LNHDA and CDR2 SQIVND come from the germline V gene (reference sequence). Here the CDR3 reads CASSDTRTGRPGYTF. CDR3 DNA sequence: TGTGCCAGTAGTGACACCAGGACGGGGAGGCCCGGCTACACCTTC. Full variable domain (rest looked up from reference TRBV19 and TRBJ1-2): DGGITQSPKYLFRKEGQNVTLSCEQNLNHDAMYWYRQDPGQGLRLIYYSQIVNDFQKGDIAEGYSVSREKKESFPLTVTSAQKNPTAFYLCASSDTRTGRPGYTFGSGTRLTVV.

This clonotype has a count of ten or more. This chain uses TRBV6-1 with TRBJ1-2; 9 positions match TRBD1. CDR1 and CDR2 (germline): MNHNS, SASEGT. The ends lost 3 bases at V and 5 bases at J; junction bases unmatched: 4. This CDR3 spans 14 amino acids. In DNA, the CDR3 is TGTGCCAGCAGTGAGGGACAGGGACTTTATGGCTACACCTTC. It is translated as CASSEGQGLYGYTF.

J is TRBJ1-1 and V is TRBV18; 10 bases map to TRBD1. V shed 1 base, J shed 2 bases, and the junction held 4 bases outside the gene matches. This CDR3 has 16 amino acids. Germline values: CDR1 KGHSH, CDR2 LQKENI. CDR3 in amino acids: CASSPQRQGANTEAFF. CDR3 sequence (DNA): TGTGCCAGCTCACCACAAAGACAGGGGGCTAACACTGAAGCTTTCTTT.